This TCR beta chain was captured in a study of blood T cell repertoires in COVID-19. Methods used by the authors: Reference gene primer amplification gave nucleated cell count estimates. Measured with immunoSEQ multiplex PCR; TCRdb has only the in-frame clones, and not every one. V and J calls and clone size follow that table, whereas D and trimming were derived from the DNA. Of some 190,000 clones in the sample, 88% are singletons; the top ten hold approximately 1.5%. The CDR3 is 15 residues long. Per germline, CDR1 SQVTM and CDR2 ANQGSEA. The ends lost 3 bases at V and 1 base at J; junction bases unmatched: 7.

The sequence was obtained from a man aged 18-30 years with active or convalescent COVID-19. The J gene is TRBJ2-3, the V gene TRBV29-1; TRBD2 matches 7 bases. Sequencing was performed on peripheral blood. The DNA of the CDR3 is TGCAGCGTTGAGGGCGCGGGAGCAGGCACAGATACGCAGTATTTT. Translating it yields CSVEGAGAGTDTQYF.